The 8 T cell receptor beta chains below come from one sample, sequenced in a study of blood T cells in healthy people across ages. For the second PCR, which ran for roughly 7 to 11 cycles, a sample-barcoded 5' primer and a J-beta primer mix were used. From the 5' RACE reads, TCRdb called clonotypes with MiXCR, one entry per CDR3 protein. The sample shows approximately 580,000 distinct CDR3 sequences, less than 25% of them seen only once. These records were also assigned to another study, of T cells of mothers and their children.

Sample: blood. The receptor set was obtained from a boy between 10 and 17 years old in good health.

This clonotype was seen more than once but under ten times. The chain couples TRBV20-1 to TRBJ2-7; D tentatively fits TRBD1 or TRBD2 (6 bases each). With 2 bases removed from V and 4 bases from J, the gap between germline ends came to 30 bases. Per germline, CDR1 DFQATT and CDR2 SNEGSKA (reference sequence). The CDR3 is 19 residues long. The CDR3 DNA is TGCAGTGCTAGACCCGCAAGGGGGGCCACCTCTCGGCTAAAGTACGAGCAGTACTTC. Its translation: CSARPARGATSRLKYEQYF.

The CDR3 loop reads CSARGESEQFF. CDR3 nucleotide sequence: TGCAGTGCTAGAGGGGAGAGTGAGCAGTTCTTC. The V call is TRBV20-1, the J call TRBJ2-1; a weak D match, TRBD2 (5 bases). Between the trimmed V and J ends, which lost 1 base and 9 bases, there was a span of 7 bases. CDR3 length: 11 amino acids. The germline V gene encodes CDR1 DFQATT and CDR2 SNEGSKA (reference sequence).

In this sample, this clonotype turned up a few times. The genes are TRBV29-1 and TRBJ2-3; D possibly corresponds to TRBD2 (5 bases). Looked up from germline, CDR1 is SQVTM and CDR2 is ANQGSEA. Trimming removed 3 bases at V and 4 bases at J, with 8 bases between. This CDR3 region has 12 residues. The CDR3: CSVDGVADTQYF. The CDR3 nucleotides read TGCAGCGTTGACGGGGTTGCAGATACGCAGTATTTT.

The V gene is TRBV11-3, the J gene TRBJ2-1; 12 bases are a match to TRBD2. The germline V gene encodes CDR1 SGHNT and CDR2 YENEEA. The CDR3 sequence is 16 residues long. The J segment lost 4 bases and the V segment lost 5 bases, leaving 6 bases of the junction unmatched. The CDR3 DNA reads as TGTGCCAGCAGCGAGCGGACTAGCGGGGCATACAATGAGCAGTTCTTC. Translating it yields CASSERTSGAYNEQFF.

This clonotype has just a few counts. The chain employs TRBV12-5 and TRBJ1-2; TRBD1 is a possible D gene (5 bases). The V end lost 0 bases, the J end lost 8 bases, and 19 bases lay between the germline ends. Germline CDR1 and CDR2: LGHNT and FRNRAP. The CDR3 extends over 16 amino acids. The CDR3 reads CASGLVTGGGARGYTF. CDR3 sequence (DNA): TGTGCTAGTGGTTTGGTAACAGGTGGCGGGGCTCGCGGCTACACCTTC. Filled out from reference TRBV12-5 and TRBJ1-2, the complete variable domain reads DARVTQTPRHKVTEMGQEVTMRCQPILGHNTVFWYRQTMMQGLELLAYFRNRAPLDDSGMPKDRFSAEMPDATLATLKIQPSEPRDSAVYFCASGLVTGGGARGYTFGSGTRLTVV.

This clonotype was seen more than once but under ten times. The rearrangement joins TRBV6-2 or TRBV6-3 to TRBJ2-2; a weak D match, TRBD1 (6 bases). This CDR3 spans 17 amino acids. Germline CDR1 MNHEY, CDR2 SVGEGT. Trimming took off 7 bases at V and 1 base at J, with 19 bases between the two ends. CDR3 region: CASTYRVARGNTGELFF. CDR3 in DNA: TGTGCCAGCACCTACAGGGTGGCCCGGGGGAACACCGGGGAGCTGTTTTTT.

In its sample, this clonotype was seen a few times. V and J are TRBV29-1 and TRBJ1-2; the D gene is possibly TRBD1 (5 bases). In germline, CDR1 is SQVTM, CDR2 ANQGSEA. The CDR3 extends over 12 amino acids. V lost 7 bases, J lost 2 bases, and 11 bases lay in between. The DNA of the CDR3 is TGCAGCGCTACGGCAGGGAACTATGGCTACACCTTC. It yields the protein CSATAGNYGYTF.

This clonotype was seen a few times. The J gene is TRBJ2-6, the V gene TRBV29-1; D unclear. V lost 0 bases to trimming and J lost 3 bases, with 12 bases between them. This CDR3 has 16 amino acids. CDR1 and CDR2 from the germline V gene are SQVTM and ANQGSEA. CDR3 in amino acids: CSVEDQWASGANVLTF. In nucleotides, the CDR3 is TGCAGCGTTGAAGATCAGTGGGCGAGTGGGGCCAACGTCCTGACTTTC.